This T cell receptor beta chain was captured in a study of T-cell memory formation after mild COVID-19. TCRdb called the 5' RACE reads again in MiXCR, with one record for every CDR3 protein. The data contain about 340,000 distinct CDR3 sequences, approximately 15% of them seen just once; the ten biggest clones take up 20% to 25%. Per germline, CDR1 SGHRS and CDR2 YFSETQ. With 4 bases clipped from V and 5 bases from J, the junction kept 13 bases outside the gene matches. The CDR3 is 16 residues long. This clonotype was recorded at least ten times. The receptor comes from a man aged 18 to 29 who had mild COVID-19 (a few samples of this study predate the infection). Cell type and time point are not known. Material for sequencing was PBMCs or a T cell subset sorted from them (not recorded which). V and J are TRBV5-1 and TRBJ2-3; 7 positions match TRBD1. CDR3 amino acids: CASSTHTGDWGDTQYF. As DNA, the CDR3 is TGCGCCAGCAGCACCCATACAGGGGATTGGGGAGATACGCAGTATTTT.